This T cell receptor beta chain was captured in a study of vaccination and CD4 T cells after COVID-19. Study context: Typically, post-vaccine samples were obtained a median 72 days after dose two, within a range of 14 to 241.

Sequenced with the Oncomine TCR Beta short-read assay was DNA taken from cultured CD4+ T cells. Each CDR3 protein is one row after TCRdb ran MiXCR on the PCR reads. The data show a few thousand distinct CDR3 sequences, around 35% seen once. As for this clonotype: What it binds is not known.

As for treatment: 10-day PBMC culture with coronavirus spike peptide pools or control peptides (ViraFEST assay). This sample comprised CD4+ T cells from blood, cultured in vitro, obtained after SARS-CoV-2 vaccination. The source of this sequence is a human donor who had recovered from COVID-19.

CDR3 sequence reads: CASSPGRGQGGTEAFF. The CDR3 bases are TGTGCCAGCAGCCCTGGTCGGGGACAGGGTGGGACTGAAGCTTTCTTT. The V call is TRBV14, the J call TRBJ1-1; TRBD1 matches 9 bases. CDR3 length equals 16 residues. In germline, CDR1 is SGHDN, CDR2 FVKESK. J lost 5 bases, V lost 4 bases, and 11 bases had no gene match.